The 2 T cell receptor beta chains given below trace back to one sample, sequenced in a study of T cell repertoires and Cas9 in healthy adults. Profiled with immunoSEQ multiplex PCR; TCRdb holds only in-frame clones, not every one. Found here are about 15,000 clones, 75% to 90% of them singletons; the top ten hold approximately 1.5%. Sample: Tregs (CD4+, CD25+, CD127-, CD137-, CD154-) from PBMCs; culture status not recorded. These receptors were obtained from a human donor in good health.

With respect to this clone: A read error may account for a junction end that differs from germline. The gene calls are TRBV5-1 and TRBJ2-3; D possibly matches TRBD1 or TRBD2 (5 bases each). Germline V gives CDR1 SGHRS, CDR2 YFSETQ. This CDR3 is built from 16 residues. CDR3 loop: CASRLGELGSTDTQYF. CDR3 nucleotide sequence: TGCGCCAGCAGATTGGGGGAGTTAGGGAGCACAGATACGCAGTATTTT.

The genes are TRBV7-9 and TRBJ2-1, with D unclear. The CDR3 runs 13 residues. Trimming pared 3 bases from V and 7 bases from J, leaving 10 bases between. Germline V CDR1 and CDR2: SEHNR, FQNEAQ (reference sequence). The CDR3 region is CASSLLGKNEQFF. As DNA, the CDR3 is TGTGCCAGCAGCTTGCTTGGGAAGAATGAGCAGTTCTTC.